These T cell receptor beta chains were read from a single sample in a study of low-dose radiotherapy and immunotherapy resistance in tumors. Via MiXCR, TCRdb re-called the reads, giving one row per CDR3 protein. The sample includes tens of thousands of distinct CDR3 sequences, 30% to 35% seen only once; the top ten take roughly 3.7%. Specimen: PBMCs, collected before treatment. These receptors all come from a male donor with gallbladder cancer. Each CDR3 is given with its conserved first and last residue.

TRBV7-2,TRBJ2-7,CASSLNIGAYEQYF
TRBV24-1,TRBJ2-3,CATTGTSGPSDTQYF
TRBV15,TRBJ1-5,CATTPPGTVEGKPQHF
TRBV7-6,TRBJ2-2,CASSLSRQVGELFF
TRBV7-9,TRBJ2-7,CASSLEGGEQYF
TRBV9,TRBJ2-1,CASSVGRGSSYNEQFF
TRBV3-1,TRBJ1-1,CASSQDRGEAFF
TRBV6-1,TRBJ1-2,CASSLTPGTGGLGYTF
TRBV7-2,TRBJ2-7,CASSLDGGTADYEQYF
TRBV3-1,TRBJ2-3,CASSPLGGSTDTQYF
TRBV5-1,TRBJ2-1,CASSSLTSGRSHEQFF
TRBV28,TRBJ1-2,CASTSGQGGGYTF
TRBV9,TRBJ1-2,CASSLTGPYGYTF
TRBV7-6,TRBJ2-7,CASSTGLAGSYEQYF
TRBV10-3,TRBJ2-1,CAIGRGSSYNEQFF
TRBV28,TRBJ2-7,CASTFSGRTYEQYF
TRBV30,TRBJ1-1,CAWSDERRSWAFF
TRBV6-2/TRBV6-3,TRBJ2-7,CASRRKGQGTYEQYF
TRBV18,TRBJ1-1,CASSPRADTEAFF
TRBV29-1,TRBJ2-7,CSVEDYRLAGYEQYF
TRBV11-2,TRBJ2-2,CASSKGQGGVVVAGELFF
TRBV10-3,TRBJ1-1,CAISEWTGNTEAFF
TRBV6-1,TRBJ2-1,CASSEGGREWQFF
TRBV5-1,TRBJ2-3,CASSKEGRSSTDTQYF
TRBV24-1,TRBJ2-1,CATSDSGRANNEQFF
TRBV5-5,TRBJ1-6,CASSLASGAHSPLHF
TRBV12-3/TRBV12-4,TRBJ2-1,CASSARLGTASNEQFF
TRBV6-5,TRBJ1-5,CASRKQVNQPQHF
TRBV18,TRBJ2-7,CASAVKDRGEQYF
TRBV19,TRBJ2-7,CASSLGSYEQYF
TRBV2,TRBJ2-7,CASNRREEREQYF
TRBV25-1,TRBJ2-1,CASSDPGASGGRSYNEQFF
TRBV20-1,TRBJ2-4,CGNSGLAKNIQYF
TRBV9,TRBJ2-1,CASSPGGGRYNEQFF
TRBV3-1,TRBJ2-3,CASSRAGGTDTQYF
TRBV20-1,TRBJ1-5,CSARDHQDRGDQPQHF
TRBV5-5,TRBJ1-5,CASSLTGQPQHF
TRBV4-1,TRBJ2-3,CASSQPLAGWSDTQYF
TRBV30,TRBJ2-2,CAWTRPTGSETGELFF
TRBV19,TRBJ2-1,CASSRWTSNEQFF
TRBV13,TRBJ2-1,CASSLRGGGVYNEQFF
TRBV19,TRBJ2-2,CASNFQGDTGELFF
TRBV6-2/TRBV6-3,TRBJ1-2,CASSYSGVGDGYTF
TRBV19,TRBJ1-4,CASSATNEKLFF